The rows below give T cell receptor beta chains drawn from one sample of a study of cytomegalovirus exposure and HLA in healthy donors. TCRdb keeps only in-frame clones here, not all; method: immunoSEQ multiplex PCR. The table shows about 160,000 clones, with nearly 80% occurring only once. Input material: PBMCs. Every receptor here comes from a man aged 18-30 years in good health and CMV-seropositive. CDR3s include the opening cysteine and the closing phenylalanine or tryptophan. The order of the fields is D gene, clone size, V gene, J gene, CDR3 DNA, CDR3 protein. A D gene is named only where the DNA matches it firmly. Some rows mark clone size as missing; the rest say once, few, many or name a class of expanded clone.

d_call: -; clone_size: -; v_call: TRBV4-1; j_call: TRBJ1-1; cdr3_nt: TGCGCCAGCAGCGCACGGGGTCTGGGAAACACTGAAGCTTTCTTT; cdr3_aa: CASSARGLGNTEAFF
d_call: -; clone_size: -; v_call: TRBV19; j_call: TRBJ2-7; cdr3_nt: TGTGCCAGTAGTATGGGCCAGGGTATCTACGAGCAGTACTTC; cdr3_aa: CASSMGQGIYEQYF
d_call: TRBD2; clone_size: -; v_call: TRBV11-1; j_call: TRBJ2-1; cdr3_nt: TGTGCCAGCAGCCCCGGGCTAGCGGGCTCCTACAATGAGCAGTTCTTC; cdr3_aa: CASSPGLAGSYNEQFF
d_call: TRBD1; clone_size: few; v_call: TRBV27; j_call: TRBJ2-4; cdr3_nt: TGTGCCAGCAGGCGAGCGGCAGGGGGCTTAACCAAAAACATTCAGTACTTC; cdr3_aa: CASRRAAGGLTKNIQYF
d_call: -; clone_size: -; v_call: TRBV7-2; j_call: TRBJ1-1; cdr3_nt: TGTGCCAGCAGCTTAGCGGCGGGAGAGAACACTGAAGCTTTCTTT; cdr3_aa: CASSLAAGENTEAFF
d_call: -; clone_size: -; v_call: TRBV5-1; j_call: TRBJ2-1; cdr3_nt: TGCGCCAGCAGCTTGGAACTATCGAGCTCCTACAATGAGCAGTTCTTC; cdr3_aa: CASSLELSSSYNEQFF
d_call: TRBD1; clone_size: -; v_call: TRBV30; j_call: TRBJ1-2; cdr3_nt: TGTGCCTGGAGCAATCAGCACAGGGGTGGCTACACCTTC; cdr3_aa: CAWSNQHRGGYTF
d_call: -; clone_size: -; v_call: TRBV7-6; j_call: TRBJ1-2; cdr3_nt: TGTGCCAGCAGCTCTGGACAGTTCTATGGCTACACCTTC; cdr3_aa: CASSSGQFYGYTF
d_call: -; clone_size: -; v_call: TRBV30; j_call: TRBJ2-3; cdr3_nt: TGTGCCTGGAGTGTACGAGGGGGAGATACGCAGTATTTT; cdr3_aa: CAWSVRGGDTQYF
d_call: TRBD2; clone_size: once; v_call: TRBV5-4; j_call: TRBJ2-3; cdr3_nt: TGTGCCAGCAGCTCCACTCCCTTAGCGGGAGGGGGGGCAGATACGCAGTATTTT; cdr3_aa: CASSSTPLAGGGADTQYF
d_call: -; clone_size: -; v_call: TRBV7-9; j_call: TRBJ1-5; cdr3_nt: TGTGCCAGCAGCTTGGAGGAGGGTCAGCCCCAGCATTTT; cdr3_aa: CASSLEEGQPQHF
d_call: TRBD1; clone_size: -; v_call: TRBV7-9; j_call: TRBJ2-7; cdr3_nt: TGTGCCAGCAGCTGGGGACAGGGCGCCTACGAGCAGTACTTC; cdr3_aa: CASSWGQGAYEQYF
d_call: TRBD1; clone_size: -; v_call: TRBV10-3; j_call: TRBJ1-5; cdr3_nt: TGTGCCATCAATGGACAGGGGACGAATCAGCCCCAGCATTTT; cdr3_aa: CAINGQGTNQPQHF
d_call: -; clone_size: -; v_call: TRBV23-1; j_call: TRBJ1-5; cdr3_nt: TGCGCCAGCAGTCAATCGGACAGCGAGGGCAATCAGCCCCAGCATTTT; cdr3_aa: CASSQSDSEGNQPQHF
d_call: TRBD2; clone_size: once; v_call: TRBV6-5; j_call: TRBJ2-7; cdr3_nt: TGTGCCAGCAAGGACGGGAGGTACTACGAGCAGTACTTC; cdr3_aa: CASKDGRYYEQYF